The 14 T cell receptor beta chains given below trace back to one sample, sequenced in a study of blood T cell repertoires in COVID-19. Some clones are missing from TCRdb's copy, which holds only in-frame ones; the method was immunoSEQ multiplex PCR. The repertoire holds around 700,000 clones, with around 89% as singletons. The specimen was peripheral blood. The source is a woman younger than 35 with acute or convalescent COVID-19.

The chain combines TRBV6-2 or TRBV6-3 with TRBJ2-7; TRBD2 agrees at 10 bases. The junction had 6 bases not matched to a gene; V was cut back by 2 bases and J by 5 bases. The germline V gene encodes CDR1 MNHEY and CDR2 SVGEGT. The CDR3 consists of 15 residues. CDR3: CASSYGSGGVHEQYF. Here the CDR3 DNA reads TGTGCCAGCAGTTACGGGAGCGGGGGGGTCCACGAGCAGTACTTC.

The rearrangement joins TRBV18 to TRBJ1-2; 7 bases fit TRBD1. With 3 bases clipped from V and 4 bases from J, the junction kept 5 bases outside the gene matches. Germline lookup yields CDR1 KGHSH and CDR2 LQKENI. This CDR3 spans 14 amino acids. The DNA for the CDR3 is TGTGCCAGCTCACCTCCAAAGGGGGCCTATGGCTACACCTTC. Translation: CASSPPKGAYGYTF.

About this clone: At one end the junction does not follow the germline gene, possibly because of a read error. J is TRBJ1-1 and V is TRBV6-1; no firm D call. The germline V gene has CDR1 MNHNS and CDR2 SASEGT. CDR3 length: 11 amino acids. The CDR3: CASSEGYSSIF. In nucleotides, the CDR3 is TGTGCCAGCAGTGAAGGTTATAGCTCCATTTTT.

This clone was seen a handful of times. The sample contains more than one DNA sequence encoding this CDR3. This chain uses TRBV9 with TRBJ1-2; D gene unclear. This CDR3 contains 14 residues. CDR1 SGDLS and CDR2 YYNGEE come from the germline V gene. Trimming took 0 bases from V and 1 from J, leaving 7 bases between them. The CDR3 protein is CASSVGPSNYGYTF. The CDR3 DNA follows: TGTGCCAGCAGCGTAGGTCCCAGTAACTATGGCTACACCTTC.

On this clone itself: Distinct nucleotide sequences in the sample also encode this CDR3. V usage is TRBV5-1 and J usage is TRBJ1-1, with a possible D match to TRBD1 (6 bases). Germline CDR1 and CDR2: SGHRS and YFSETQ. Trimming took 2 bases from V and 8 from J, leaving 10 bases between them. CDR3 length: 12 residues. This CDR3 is CASSLSGTEAFF. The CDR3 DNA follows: TGCGCCAGCAGCTTAAGCGGGACAGAAGCTTTCTTT.

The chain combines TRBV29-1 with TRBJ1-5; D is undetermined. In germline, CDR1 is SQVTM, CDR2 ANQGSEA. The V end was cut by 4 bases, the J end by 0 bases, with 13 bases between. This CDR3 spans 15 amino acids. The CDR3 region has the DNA TGCAGCGTTGCGGAGACGGATCTTAGCAATCAGCCCCAGCATTTT. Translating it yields CSVAETDLSNQPQHF.

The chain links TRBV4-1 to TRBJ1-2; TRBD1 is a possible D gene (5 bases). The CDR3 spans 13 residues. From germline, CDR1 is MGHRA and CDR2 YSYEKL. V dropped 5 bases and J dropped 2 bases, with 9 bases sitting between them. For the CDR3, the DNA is TGCGCCAGCAGCTCTCCAGGGAACTATGGCTACACCTTC. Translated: CASSSPGNYGYTF.

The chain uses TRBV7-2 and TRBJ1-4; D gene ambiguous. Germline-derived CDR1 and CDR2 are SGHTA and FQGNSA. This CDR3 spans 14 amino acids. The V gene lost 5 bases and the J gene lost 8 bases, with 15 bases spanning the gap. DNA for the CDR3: TGTGCCAGCAGCCCGGTCCCGGGAAACGAAAAACTGTTTTTT. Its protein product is CASSPVPGNEKLFF. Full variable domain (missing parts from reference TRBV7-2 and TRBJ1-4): GAGVSQSPSNKVTEKGKDVELRCDPISGHTALYWYRQSLGQGLEFLIYFQGNSAPDKSGLPSDRFSAERTGGSVSTLTIQRTQQEDSAVYLCASSPVPGNEKLFFGSGTQLSVL.

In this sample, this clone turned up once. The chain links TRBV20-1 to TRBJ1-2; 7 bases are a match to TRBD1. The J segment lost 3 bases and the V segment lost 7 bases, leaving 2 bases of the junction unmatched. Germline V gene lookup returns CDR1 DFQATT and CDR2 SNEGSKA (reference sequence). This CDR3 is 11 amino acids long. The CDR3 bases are TGCAGTGGACAGGGAGACTATGGCTACACCTTC. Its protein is CSGQGDYGYTF.

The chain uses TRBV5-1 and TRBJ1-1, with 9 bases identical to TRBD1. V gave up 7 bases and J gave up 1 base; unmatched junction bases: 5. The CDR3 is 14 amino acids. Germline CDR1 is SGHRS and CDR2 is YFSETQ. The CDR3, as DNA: TGCGCCAGCGGGAACAGGGGGCGGAACACTGAAGCTTTCTTT. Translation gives CASGNRGRNTEAFF.

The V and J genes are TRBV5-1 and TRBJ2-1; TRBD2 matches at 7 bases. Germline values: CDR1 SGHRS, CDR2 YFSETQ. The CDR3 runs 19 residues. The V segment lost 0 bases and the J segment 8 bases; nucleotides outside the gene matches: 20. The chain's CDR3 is CASSLDTRSGDYHGDEQFF. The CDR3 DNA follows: TGCGCCAGCAGCTTGGACACTCGCAGCGGGGACTACCATGGGGATGAGCAGTTCTTC.

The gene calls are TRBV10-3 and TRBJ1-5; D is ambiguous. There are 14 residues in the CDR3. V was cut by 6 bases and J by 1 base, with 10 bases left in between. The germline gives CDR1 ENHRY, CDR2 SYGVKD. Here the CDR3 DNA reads TGTGCCATCAGCGAGGGAGGGAGCAATCAGCCCCAGCATTTT. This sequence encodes CAISEGGSNQPQHF.

The CDR3 DNA reads as TGTGCCAGCAGTGAAGAGTCAGGGGGACAGCCCCAGCATTTT. This encodes CASSEESGGQPQHF. The gene calls are TRBV2 and TRBJ1-5; TRBD1 matches at 7 bases. With V trimmed by 1 base and J by 7 bases, 4 bases remained unmatched. The CDR3 contains 14 residues. CDR1 is SNHLY and CDR2 is FYNNEI in the germline V gene. The variable domain in full, with the rest retrieved from reference TRBV2 and TRBJ1-5, is EPEVTQTPSHQVTQMGQEVILRCVPISNHLYFYWYRQILGQKVEFLVSFYNNEISEKSEIFDDQFSVERPDGSNFTLKIRSTKLEDSAMYFCASSEESGGQPQHFGDGTRLSIL.

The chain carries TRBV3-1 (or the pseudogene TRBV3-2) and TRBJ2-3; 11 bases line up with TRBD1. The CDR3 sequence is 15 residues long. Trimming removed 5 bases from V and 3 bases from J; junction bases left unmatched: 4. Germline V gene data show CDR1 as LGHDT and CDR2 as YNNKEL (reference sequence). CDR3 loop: CASSGTGGWTDTQYF. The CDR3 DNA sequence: TGTGCCAGCAGCGGGACAGGGGGATGGACAGATACGCAGTATTTT.